This TCR beta chain is drawn from a study of T cell responses to AZD1222 COVID-19 vaccine. General observations from the study: At baseline, seropositivity was found in only a handful of AZD1222 recipients. Mapped onto spike, vaccine-associated CD4 TCRs spanned it and were dominant at 160-218 and 743-854. Clonal diversity was possibly underestimated; the donors were predominantly white British and more often female.

Clones were sequenced by immunoSEQ multiplex PCR, and TCRdb holds only the in-frame ones, with some missing. The sample has tens of thousands of clones, roughly 84% seen once. With 5 bases removed from V and 8 bases from J, the gap between germline ends came to 27 bases. This CDR3 contains 17 residues. Germline assignment: CDR1 SGHAT and CDR2 FQNNGV. As for this clone: The antigen remains unidentified.

The sequence derives from an adult in good health. V is TRBV11-2 and J is TRBJ1-2; D might be TRBD1 (5 bases). The sample was peripheral blood, taken on day 0 of AZD1222 vaccination. The CDR3 DNA sequence: TGTGCCAGCAGCCAAGCGCACCGCGACAGTGATCTATTCGGCTACACCTTC. Translation gives CASSQAHRDSDLFGYTF.